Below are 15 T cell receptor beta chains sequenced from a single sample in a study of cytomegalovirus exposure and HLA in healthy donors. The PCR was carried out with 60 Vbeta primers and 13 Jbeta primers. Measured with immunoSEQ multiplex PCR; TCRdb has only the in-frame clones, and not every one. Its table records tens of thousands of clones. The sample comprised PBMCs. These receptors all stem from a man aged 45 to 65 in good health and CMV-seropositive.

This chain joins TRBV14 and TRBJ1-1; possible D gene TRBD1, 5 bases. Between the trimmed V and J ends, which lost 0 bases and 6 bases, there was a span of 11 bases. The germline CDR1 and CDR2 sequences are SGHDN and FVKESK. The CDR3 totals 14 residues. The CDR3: CASSQDLGGAEAFF. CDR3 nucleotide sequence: TGTGCCAGCAGCCAAGATCTCGGGGGGGCTGAAGCTTTCTTT. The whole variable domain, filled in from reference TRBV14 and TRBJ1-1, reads EAGVTQFPSHSVIEKGQTVTLRCDPISGHDNLYWYRRVMGKEIKFLLHFVKESKQDESGMPNNRFLAERTGGTYSTLKVQPAELEDSGVYFCASSQDLGGAEAFFGQGTRLTVV.

CDR3 sequence: CASSLEPASGRGEQFF. The CDR3 DNA reads as TGCGCCAGCAGCTTGGAACCCGCTAGCGGGAGAGGTGAGCAGTTCTTC. The rearrangement uses TRBV5-1 and TRBJ2-1; 10 bases map to TRBD2. The CDR3 contains 16 residues. V lost 0 bases and J lost 9; bases outside the gene matches: 9. Germline lookup yields CDR1 SGHRS and CDR2 YFSETQ.

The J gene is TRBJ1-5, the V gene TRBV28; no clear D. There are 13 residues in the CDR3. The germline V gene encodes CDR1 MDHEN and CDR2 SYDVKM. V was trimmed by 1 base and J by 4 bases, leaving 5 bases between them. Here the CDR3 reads CASSLYLNQPQHF. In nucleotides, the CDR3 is TGTGCCAGCAGTTTATACTTAAATCAGCCCCAGCATTTT.

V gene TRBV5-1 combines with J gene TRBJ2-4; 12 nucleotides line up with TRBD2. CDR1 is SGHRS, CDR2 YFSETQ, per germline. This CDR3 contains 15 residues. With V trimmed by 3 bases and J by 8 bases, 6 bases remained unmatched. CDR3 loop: CASSSGLAGSDIQYF. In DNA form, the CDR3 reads TGCGCCAGCAGCTCAGGACTAGCGGGGTCCGACATTCAGTACTTC.

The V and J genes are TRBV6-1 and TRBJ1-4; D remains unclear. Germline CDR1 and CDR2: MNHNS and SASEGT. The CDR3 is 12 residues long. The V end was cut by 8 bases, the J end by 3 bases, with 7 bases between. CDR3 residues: CASAASNEKLFF. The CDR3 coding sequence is TGTGCCAGCGCGGCCTCTAATGAAAAACTGTTTTTT.

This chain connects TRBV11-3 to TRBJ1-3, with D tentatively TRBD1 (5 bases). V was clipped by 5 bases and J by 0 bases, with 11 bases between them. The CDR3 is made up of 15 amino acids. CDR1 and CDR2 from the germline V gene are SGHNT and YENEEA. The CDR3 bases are TGTGCCAGCAGCGCCGGGGGGGACTCTGGAAACACCATATATTTT. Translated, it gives CASSAGGDSGNTIYF.

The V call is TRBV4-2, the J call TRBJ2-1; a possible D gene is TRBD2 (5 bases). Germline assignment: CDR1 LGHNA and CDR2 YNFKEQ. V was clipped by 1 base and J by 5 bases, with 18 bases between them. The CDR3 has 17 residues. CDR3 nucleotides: TGTGCCAGCAGCCAAGGGCGAGGGAGTATCGCCGACAATGAGCAGTTCTTC. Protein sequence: CASSQGRGSIADNEQFF.

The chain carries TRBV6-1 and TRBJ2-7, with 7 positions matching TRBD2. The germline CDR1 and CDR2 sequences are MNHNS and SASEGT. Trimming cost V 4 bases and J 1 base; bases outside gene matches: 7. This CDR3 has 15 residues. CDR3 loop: CASSVGGSGSYEQYF. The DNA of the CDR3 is TGTGCCAGCAGTGTGGGCGGGAGTGGGTCCTACGAGCAGTACTTC.

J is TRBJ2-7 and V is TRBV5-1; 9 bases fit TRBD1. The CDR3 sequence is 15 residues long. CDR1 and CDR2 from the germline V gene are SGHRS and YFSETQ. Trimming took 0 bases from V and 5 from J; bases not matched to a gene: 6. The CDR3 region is CASSLVGDRAHEQYF. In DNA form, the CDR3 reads TGCGCCAGCAGCTTGGTCGGGGACAGGGCCCACGAGCAGTACTTC. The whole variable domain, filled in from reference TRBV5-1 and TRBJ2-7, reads KAGVTQTPRYLIKTRGQQVTLSCSPISGHRSVSWYQQTPGQGLQFLFEYFSETQRNKGNFPGRFSGRQFSNSRSEMNVSTLELGDSALYLCASSLVGDRAHEQYFGPGTRLTVT.

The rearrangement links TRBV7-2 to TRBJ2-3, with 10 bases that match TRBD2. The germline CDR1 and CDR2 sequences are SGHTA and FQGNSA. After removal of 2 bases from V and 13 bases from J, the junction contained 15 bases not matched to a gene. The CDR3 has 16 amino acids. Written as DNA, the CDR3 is TGTGCCAGCAGCTTATCCTCTAGCGGGAGTGCCCGCCTGGAGTATTTT. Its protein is CASSLSSSGSARLEYF. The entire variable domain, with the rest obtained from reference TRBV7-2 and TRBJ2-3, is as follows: GAGVSQSPSNKVTEKGKDVELRCDPISGHTALYWYRQSLGQGLEFLIYFQGNSAPDKSGLPSDRFSAERTGGSVSTLTIQRTQQEDSAVYLCASSLSSSGSARLEYFGPGTRLTVL.

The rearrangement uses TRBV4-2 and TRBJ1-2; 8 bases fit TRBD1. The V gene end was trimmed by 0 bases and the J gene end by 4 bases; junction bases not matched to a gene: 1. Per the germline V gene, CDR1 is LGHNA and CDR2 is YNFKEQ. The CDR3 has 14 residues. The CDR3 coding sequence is TGTGCCAGCAGCCAAGATACAGGGGGCTATGGCTACACCTTC. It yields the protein CASSQDTGGYGYTF.

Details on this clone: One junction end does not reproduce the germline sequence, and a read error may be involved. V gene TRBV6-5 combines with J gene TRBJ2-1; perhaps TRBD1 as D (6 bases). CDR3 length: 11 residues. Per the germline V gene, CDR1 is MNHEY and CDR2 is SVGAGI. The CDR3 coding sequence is TGTGCCAGCAGTGTCGGCAGGGGAGAGGTCTTC. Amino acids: CASSVGRGEVF.

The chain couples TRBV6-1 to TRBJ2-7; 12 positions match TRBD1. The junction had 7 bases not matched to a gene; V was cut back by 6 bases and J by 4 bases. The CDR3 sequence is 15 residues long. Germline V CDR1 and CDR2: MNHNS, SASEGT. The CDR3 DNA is TGTGCCAGCAGGGCCCCGGGACAGGGGGCTTACGAGCAGTACTTC. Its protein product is CASRAPGQGAYEQYF.

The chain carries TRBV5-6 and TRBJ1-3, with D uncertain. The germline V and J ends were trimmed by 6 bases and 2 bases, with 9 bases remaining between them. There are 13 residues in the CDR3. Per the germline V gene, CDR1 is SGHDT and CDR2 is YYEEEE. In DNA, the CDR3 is TGTGCCAGCACCTCGGGAACTGGAAACACCATATATTTT. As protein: CASTSGTGNTIYF.

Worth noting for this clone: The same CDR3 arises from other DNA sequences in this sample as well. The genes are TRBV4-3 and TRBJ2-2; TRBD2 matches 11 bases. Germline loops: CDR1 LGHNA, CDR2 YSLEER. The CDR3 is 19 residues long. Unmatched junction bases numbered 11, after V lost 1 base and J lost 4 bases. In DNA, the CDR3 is TGCGCCAGCAGCCAAGTACTAGCGGGAGTTACGGGGGCCACCGGGGAGCTGTTTTTT. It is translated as CASSQVLAGVTGATGELFF.